Each of the 26 T cell receptor beta chains below was sequenced from the same sample in a study of siplizumab effects on memory and regulatory T cells. Only in-frame clones appear in the TCRdb table, and some are missing; sequencing was by immunoSEQ multiplex PCR. The table includes approximately 98,000 clones, around 94% detected once. Material for sequencing was non-Treg CD4+ T cells sorted from blood. These receptors were obtained from a human donor in good health.

This clone occurred once. V gene TRBV5-1 combines with J gene TRBJ2-5; TRBD2 aligns across 8 bases. The CDR3 length is 14 residues. CDR1 is SGHRS, CDR2 YFSETQ, per germline. V shed 7 bases, J shed 4 bases, and the junction held 9 bases outside the gene matches. CDR3 region: CASEIAGRGETQYF. The CDR3 DNA is TGCGCCAGCGAGATAGCGGGGCGAGGAGAGACCCAGTACTTC.

The CDR3 here is CASSLGTSGRSYEQFF. The CDR3, as DNA: TGTGCCAGCAGTTTGGGGACTAGCGGGAGATCATATGAGCAGTTCTTC. The chain joins TRBV28 to TRBJ2-1, with 14 bases that match TRBD2. Per germline, CDR1 MDHEN and CDR2 SYDVKM. J was trimmed by 8 bases and V by 3 bases; bases with no gene match: 6. The CDR3 has 16 residues. The entire variable domain, with the rest obtained from reference TRBV28 and TRBJ2-1, is as follows: DVKVTQSSRYLVKRTGEKVFLECVQDMDHENMFWYRQDPGLGLRLIYFSYDVKMKEKGDIPEGYSVSREKKERFSLILESASTNQTSMYLCASSLGTSGRSYEQFFGPGTRLTVL.

The J gene is TRBJ1-5, the V gene TRBV23-1; D is unresolved. TRBV23-1 is an ORF, with its function uncertain. Trimming cost V 2 bases and J 4 bases, with 3 bases left between them. The CDR3 has 12 amino acids. The CDR3 sequence is CASSQPNQPQHF. The CDR3 DNA reads TGCGCCAGCAGTCAACCTAATCAGCCCCAGCATTTT.

This chain connects TRBV5-4 to TRBJ2-3, with TRBD2 identical over 9 bases. CDR1 and CDR2 (germline): SGHNT, YYREEE (reference sequence). The CDR3 has 18 amino acids. V shed 0 bases and J 0 bases; nucleotides not matched to a gene: 8. The CDR3 here is CASSLGARLAASTDTQYF. For the CDR3, the DNA is TGTGCCAGCAGCTTGGGCGCAAGACTAGCGGCTAGCACAGATACGCAGTATTTT.

The CDR3 DNA follows: TGTGCCAGCAGTTTATCGCCTAGCGGCGGTAAATCCTACGAGCAGTACTTC. It is translated as CASSLSPSGGKSYEQYF. V gene TRBV27 combines with J gene TRBJ2-7, with TRBD2 identical over 7 bases. With V trimmed by 0 bases and J by 1 base, 9 bases remained unmatched. Germline V gene lookup returns CDR1 MNHEY and CDR2 SMNVEV (reference sequence). CDR3 length equals 17 residues.

V usage is TRBV4-1 and J usage is TRBJ1-2; tentative D call: TRBD1 (5 bases). Trimming took 4 bases from V and 3 from J, leaving 12 bases between them. This CDR3 is built from 14 residues. Germline CDR1 reads MGHRA; CDR2 reads YSYEKL. DNA of the CDR3: TGCGCCAGCAGCCTAAGGGACGGGGACTATGGCTACACCTTC. Amino acid sequence: CASSLRDGDYGYTF.

The V and J genes are TRBV10-1 and TRBJ2-7; tentatively, D is TRBD2 (6 bases). The germline V gene has CDR1 WNHNN and CDR2 SYGVQD (reference sequence). This CDR3 is 14 amino acids long. Trimming removed 2 bases at V and 3 bases at J, with 11 bases between. The CDR3 sequence: CASSEAGPVYEQYF. DNA for the CDR3: TGCGCCAGCAGTGAGGCGGGACCCGTCTACGAGCAGTACTTC.

J is TRBJ2-2 and V is TRBV6-5; D possibly corresponds to TRBD1 (5 bases). V was cut by 2 bases and J by 0 bases, with 10 bases left in between. The CDR3 totals 16 residues. Germline V lookup: CDR1 MNHEY, CDR2 SVGAGI. The DNA of the CDR3 is TGTGCCAGCAGTTACGAGGACACCGCGAACACCGGGGAGCTGTTTTTT. It is translated as CASSYEDTANTGELFF.

The genes are TRBV5-6 and TRBJ2-7; 10 nucleotides match TRBD1. Trimming took 5 bases from V and 4 from J; bases not matched to a gene: 9. The CDR3 consists of 15 residues. CDR1 SGHDT and CDR2 YYEEEE come from the germline V gene. CDR3 residues: CASRKPGQGVYEQYF. The CDR3 DNA reads as TGTGCCAGCAGAAAACCCGGACAGGGGGTTTACGAGCAGTACTTC.

This chain joins TRBV28 and TRBJ2-5, with D perhaps given as TRBD1 or TRBD2 (6 bases each). The CDR3 spans 16 residues. The V gene lost 6 bases and the J gene lost 2 bases, with 19 bases spanning the gap. In germline, CDR1 is MDHEN, CDR2 SYDVKM. CDR3 region: CASSHPRRGQQETQYF. The CDR3 DNA reads as TGTGCCAGCAGCCACCCCCGACGGGGGCAACAAGAGACCCAGTACTTC.

This clone was observed once. The rearrangement links TRBV18 to TRBJ2-1; TRBD1 matches at 7 bases. This CDR3 is built from 12 residues. Per germline, CDR1 KGHSH and CDR2 LQKENI. The trim removed 6 bases at V and 13 bases at J, leaving 9 bases unmatched. The CDR3 loop is CASSEYRDRQFF. The CDR3, as DNA: TGTGCCAGCTCCGAGTACCGGGACAGACAGTTCTTC.

By proportion, this clone is medium-sized. The chain is built from TRBV7-9 and TRBJ2-7; unclear D gene. V was clipped by 2 bases and J by 8 bases, with 19 bases between them. Germline-derived CDR1 and CDR2 are SEHNR and FQNEAQ (reference sequence). This CDR3 has 15 residues. The CDR3 DNA follows: TGTGCCAGCAGCTTAAGTCTCGGGCAGACTCTGAAGCAGTACTTC. This gives the protein CASSLSLGQTLKQYF.

The chain couples TRBV30 to TRBJ1-1; the match to TRBD1 covers 8 bases. The junction had 5 bases not matched to a gene; V was cut back by 5 bases and J by 6 bases. The CDR3 has 12 amino acids. Germline lookup yields CDR1 GTSNPN and CDR2 SVGIG (reference sequence). The chain's CDR3 is CAWGQGIAEAFF. DNA for the CDR3: TGTGCCTGGGGACAGGGTATCGCTGAAGCTTTCTTT.

The chain joins TRBV25-1 to TRBJ2-7; D gene ambiguous. Germline loops: CDR1 MGHDK, CDR2 SYGVNS. With 1 base removed from V and 5 bases from J, the gap between germline ends came to 9 bases. The length of the CDR3 is 13 residues. The CDR3 nucleotides read TGTGCCAGCAGTGAATTGAACGGCGACGAGCAGTACTTC. Amino acid sequence: CASSELNGDEQYF.

This chain uses TRBV11-2 with TRBJ2-4, with 7 nucleotides matching TRBD2. The J segment lost 0 bases and the V segment lost 4 bases, leaving 9 bases of the junction unmatched. Per the germline V gene, CDR1 is SGHAT and CDR2 is FQNNGV. This CDR3 is built from 17 residues. The CDR3 coding sequence is TGTGCCAGCAGCTCTCCCGGGACTATATTAGCCAAAAACATTCAGTACTTC. As protein: CASSSPGTILAKNIQYF.

The V gene is TRBV11-3, the J gene TRBJ2-4, with a tentative D call TRBD1 (6 bases). Germline CDR1 SGHNT, CDR2 YENEEA. The CDR3 sequence is 16 residues long. The V and J ends lost 3 bases and 7 bases respectively, with 19 bases between them. CDR3 region: CASSFSKAPGDNIQYF. The CDR3 DNA is TGTGCCAGCAGCTTTTCTAAGGCTCCAGGGGATAACATTCAGTACTTC. Combining the CDR3 with reference TRBV11-3 and TRBJ2-4 gives the whole variable domain EAGVVQSPRYKIIEKKQPVAFWCNPISGHNTLYWYLQNLGQGPELLIRYENEEAVDDSQLPKDRFSAERLKGVDSTLKIQPAELGDSAVYLCASSFSKAPGDNIQYFGAGTRLSVL.

The chain couples TRBV5-1 to TRBJ2-5; D unclear. V lost 0 bases and J 5 bases, leaving 5 bases between the germline ends. The germline V gene has CDR1 SGHRS and CDR2 YFSETQ. The CDR3 is made up of 12 amino acids. The CDR3 loop is CASSLDWETQYF. DNA for the CDR3: TGCGCCAGCAGCTTGGATTGGGAGACCCAGTACTTC. The full variable domain, rest sourced from reference TRBV5-1 and TRBJ2-5, is KAGVTQTPRYLIKTRGQQVTLSCSPISGHRSVSWYQQTPGQGLQFLFEYFSETQRNKGNFPGRFSGRQFSNSRSEMNVSTLELGDSALYLCASSLDWETQYFGPGTRLLVL.

This clone came up once. The rearrangement uses TRBV27 and TRBJ1-4; no clear D. The germline CDR1 and CDR2 sequences are MNHEY and SMNVEV (reference sequence). Trimming removed 0 bases from V and 0 bases from J, with 5 bases in between. The length of the CDR3 is 15 residues. The DNA for the CDR3 is TGTGCCAGCAGTTTATCGTGGGCAACTAATGAAAAACTGTTTTTT. Its protein is CASSLSWATNEKLFF.

The chain carries TRBV7-9 and TRBJ1-4; D gene uncertain. Trimming pared 5 bases from V and 7 bases from J, leaving 17 bases between. Germline V gives CDR1 SEHNR, CDR2 FQNEAQ (reference sequence). CDR3 length equals 15 residues. CDR3 loop: CASSKEATAGEKLFF. In nucleotides, the CDR3 is TGTGCCAGCAGCAAAGAGGCCACAGCCGGTGAAAAACTGTTTTTT.

This clone occurred once. V and J are TRBV29-1 and TRBJ1-5; 8 positions match TRBD1. Per germline, CDR1 SQVTM and CDR2 ANQGSEA. J was trimmed by 6 bases and V by 7 bases; bases with no gene match: 8. The CDR3 totals 13 residues. In nucleotides, the CDR3 is TGCAGCGCGGCCAGGGGGCAGGGTCAGCCCCAGCATTTT. This sequence encodes CSAARGQGQPQHF.

CDR3 sequence (DNA): TGTGCCAGCCGCCAGGGGATGCTATTAGGGGACGAGCAGTACTTC. Amino acids: CASRQGMLLGDEQYF. The chain employs TRBV27 and TRBJ2-7; a possible D gene is TRBD1 (6 bases). The CDR3 spans 15 residues. Per germline, CDR1 MNHEY and CDR2 SMNVEV (reference sequence). Trimming took off 8 bases at V and 5 bases at J, with 22 bases between the two ends.

CDR3 coding DNA: TGCGCCAGCAGCTTAACCGGGTTTGAAGCAACTAATGAAAAACTGTTTTTT. This gives the protein CASSLTGFEATNEKLFF. The V gene is TRBV5-1, the J gene TRBJ1-4; D is undetermined. Germline-derived CDR1 and CDR2 are SGHRS and YFSETQ. Trimming removed 2 bases from V and 0 bases from J, with 14 bases in between. This CDR3 region has 17 residues.

This clone has just one count. The chain couples TRBV10-1 to TRBJ2-2; no definite D call. Deletions cut 2 bases from V and 7 bases from J, with 14 bases between. Germline V gives CDR1 WNHNN, CDR2 SYGVQD (reference sequence). There are 15 residues in the CDR3. Written as DNA, the CDR3 is TGCGCCAGCAGTGAGAACTTTGCGTCGGGCGGGGAGCTGTTTTTT. Protein sequence: CASSENFASGGELFF.

V usage is TRBV2 and J usage is TRBJ2-7; 10 nucleotides match TRBD2. Germline lookup yields CDR1 SNHLY and CDR2 FYNNEI. V shed 6 bases, J shed 5 bases, and the junction held 4 bases outside the gene matches. CDR3 length: 13 amino acids. Here the CDR3 DNA reads TGTGCCAGCAGGCTAGCGGGAGTGAACGAGCAGTACTTC. Residues: CASRLAGVNEQYF. The full variable domain, in which reference TRBV2 and TRBJ2-7 provide the parts outside the CDR3, is EPEVTQTPSHQVTQMGQEVILRCVPISNHLYFYWYRQILGQKVEFLVSFYNNEISEKSEIFDDQFSVERPDGSNFTLKIRSTKLEDSAMYFCASRLAGVNEQYFGPGTRLTVT.

This clone was observed a handful of times. The V and J genes are TRBV4-1 and TRBJ1-3; D is unresolved. In germline, CDR1 is MGHRA, CDR2 YSYEKL. The CDR3 consists of 15 residues. Trimming took off 3 bases at V and 9 bases at J, with 18 bases between the two ends. The CDR3 sequence: CASSQSANQRSTIYF. CDR3 nucleotides: TGCGCCAGCAGCCAGAGTGCTAACCAAAGGAGCACCATATATTTT.

This clone was recorded once. The chain links TRBV5-8 to TRBJ2-3; D unresolved. The CDR3 is made up of 15 amino acids. Germline assignment: CDR1 SGHTS and CDR2 YDEGEE. V was pared by 3 bases and J by 4 bases, with 15 bases between. CDR3 residues: CASSSNPLSADTQYF. CDR3 nucleotides: TGTGCCAGCAGCTCAAACCCGCTATCAGCAGATACGCAGTATTTT.